Sequencing of this T cell receptor beta chain was carried out in a study of technical replicates of blood from a handful of donors (dated by TCRdb to about 2017). Library prep was done by the immunoSEQ multiplex PCR assay. Not all clones reach the TCRdb copy of this immuneACCESS table, which keeps in-frame sequences only. Checked studies attribute under half of the gap to unresolved V genes and leave the rest unexplained. Recorded for this sample are approximately 70,000 clones; about 97% of them occurred a single time. The biggest ten clones account for approximately 0.28% of the sample. A single count supports this clone. Its antigen is unknown. No qualities accompany the bases; no much larger clone lies one base away. V was cut back by 6 bases and J by 4 bases, leaving a gap of 19 bases between them. The CDR3 runs 15 amino acids, cysteine and phenylalanine included. Solely the CDR3 DNA is kept, with 45 bases framed from the first base. As encoded in the germline V gene (reference sequence), CDR1 is MNHNY while CDR2 is SVGAGI.

The sequenced sample consisted of T cells isolated from PBMCs. The TCR was taken from a human donor in good health. The V and J genes are TRBV6-6 and TRBJ2-7; the D gene is perhaps TRBD2, on 6 matching bases. This receptor has the CDR3 CASRMEGLPSYEQYF. The DNA sequence is TGTGCCAGCAGGATGGAGGGCCTACCCTCTTACGAGCAGTACTTC.